The clone carrying this T cell receptor beta chain was found once. What it binds is not known. Using immunoSEQ multiplex PCR, the repertoire was profiled, and TCRdb retains in-frame clones only, with some absent. The sample comprises some 2,500,000 clones, 93% of which are singletons, and 0.35% to 0.45% rests with the top ten. This specimen comes from a study of shared clonotypes between healthy human individuals. In the study overall: A couple of women and a few men aged 18 to 49 made up the donors.

The CDR3 length is 15 residues. From germline, CDR1 is SNHLY and CDR2 FYNNEI. J gave up 7 bases and V 5 bases, and 5 bases lay outside the gene matches. Study-level findings and limits: Sampling was confined to blood; repertoires within tissues likely differ. Having only a few donors restricted how much genetic and exposure-history diversity was captured. A handful of donors shared about 5% of their naive CD4 clonotypes.

V usage is TRBV2 and J usage is TRBJ2-1, with 13 bases that match TRBD2. This clonotype was obtained from a young man in good health. Some clones in this sample may be carry-over from other donors' samples. The sequenced sample was naive CD4+ T cells from PBMCs. The subset: CD45RA+ positively selected. CDR3 bases: TGTGCCAGCAGTAAACTAGCGGGAGGGGGGAATGAGCAGTTCTTC. Translating it yields CASSKLAGGGNEQFF. Supplemented by reference TRBV2 and TRBJ2-1, the full variable domain reads EPEVTQTPSHQVTQMGQEVILRCVPISNHLYFYWYRQILGQKVEFLVSFYNNEISEKSEIFDDQFSVERPDGSNFTLKIRSTKLEDSAMYFCASSKLAGGGNEQFFGPGTRLTVL.